The sequence of this T cell receptor beta chain was determined in a study of OX40 agonist ivuxolimab in advanced cancers. As for the study in general: The diagnoses of dose-escalation patients were hepatocellular carcinoma, melanoma, renal cell or head and neck cancer.

Sequencing was performed with immunoSEQ multiplex PCR; in TCRdb, only in-frame clones are kept and a portion is missing. The sample has around 80,000 clones, roughly four fifths seen once. The CDR3 extends over 15 amino acids. V gave up 6 bases and J gave up 0 bases, with 11 bases separating them. The germline gives CDR1 LNHDA, CDR2 SQIVND (reference sequence). Cycle 7 day 1, cycle 4 day 1, and baseline were the timepoints at which blood was sampled. The chain couples TRBV19 to TRBJ2-2; weak D call: TRBD1 (6 bases). The material was CD4+ or CD8+ T cells sorted from blood, obtained in a trial of the OX40 agonist ivuxolimab. This receptor was taken from an adult with an advanced solid tumor such as melanoma, head and neck, liver or kidney cancer. The CDR3 reads CASRRDNANTGELFF. DNA for the CDR3: TGTGCCAGTAGACGGGACAACGCGAACACCGGGGAGCTGTTTTTT.